These 21 T cell receptor beta chains originate from one sample sequenced in a study of neurological immune-mediated disorders. TCRdb processed the 5' RACE reads anew with MiXCR; each CDR3 protein has one entry. The sample lists fewer than 65,000 distinct CDR3 sequences, approximately 10% seen once, with less than 6% in the top ten. The sample consisted of PBMCs. These receptors were taken from a man aged 70 or older with HTLV-1-associated myelopathy (HAM/TSP).

This clonotype was seen many times. This rearrangement joins TRBV11-2 to TRBJ2-1; 7 bases are a match to TRBD1. In germline, CDR1 is SGHAT, CDR2 FQNNGV. J lost 10 bases, V lost 2 bases, and 8 bases had no gene match. The CDR3 is 14 residues long. The CDR3 here is CASSLRQGVWEQFF. In DNA form, the CDR3 reads TGTGCCAGCAGCTTACGTCAGGGGGTTTGGGAGCAGTTCTTC.

This clonotype was seen ten or more times. This rearrangement joins TRBV6-2 or TRBV6-3 to TRBJ1-5; D might be TRBD1 (6 bases). The V end was cut by 2 bases, the J end by 7 bases, with 15 bases between. The CDR3 is made up of 15 amino acids. The germline gives CDR1 MNHEY, CDR2 SVGEGT. The CDR3 protein is CASSYRGVDAQPQHF. CDR3 nucleotides: TGTGCCAGCAGTTACAGGGGGGTGGACGCGCAGCCCCAGCATTTT.

This clonotype has a count of ten or more. The rearrangement uses TRBV9 and TRBJ2-3, with TRBD2 matching 11 bases. The germline V gene has CDR1 SGDLS and CDR2 YYNGEE. There are 16 residues in the CDR3. V lost 0 bases, J lost 2 bases, and 2 bases stayed unmatched. DNA for the CDR3: TGTGCCAGCAGCGTAGGGACTAGCGGGCTCACAGATACGCAGTATTTT. Protein: CASSVGTSGLTDTQYF.

Ten or more counts support this clonotype. The rearrangement links TRBV12-3 or TRBV12-4 to TRBJ2-7; 9 bases fit TRBD1. This CDR3 has 18 residues. Losses at the gene ends were 0 bases for V and 7 bases for J; bases not matched to a gene: 16. CDR3 in DNA: TGTGCCAGCAGTTTAGCAAAATTCCGGGACAGGGTACTTGAAGAGCAGTACTTC. It yields the protein CASSLAKFRDRVLEEQYF.

The table lists this clonotype with many counts. The J gene is TRBJ2-1, the V gene TRBV7-3, with 14 bases fitting TRBD2. V lost 5 bases and J lost 7; bases outside the gene matches: 7. CDR3 length equals 16 residues. Germline V gene data show CDR1 as SGHTA and CDR2 as FQGTGA. The CDR3 protein is CASSEGLAGGDNEQFF. CDR3 DNA sequence: TGTGCCAGCAGCGAAGGACTAGCGGGAGGAGATAATGAGCAGTTCTTC.

This clonotype was counted ten times or more. The chain has TRBV20-1 and TRBJ2-5; 9 bases are shared with TRBD2. Germline CDR1 reads DFQATT; CDR2 reads SNEGSKA (reference sequence). The CDR3 is 18 residues long. V lost 0 bases and J lost 5; bases outside the gene matches: 16. CDR3 residues: CSARDSSLREGRWETQYF. In DNA form, the CDR3 reads TGCAGTGCTAGAGATAGTAGTCTGCGGGAGGGCCGATGGGAGACCCAGTACTTC.

The chain recombines TRBV4-3 with TRBJ2-4, with D perhaps matching TRBD2 (6 bases). Per the germline V gene, CDR1 is LGHNA and CDR2 is YSLEER. The CDR3 spans 13 residues. V was trimmed by 0 bases and J by 8 bases, leaving 8 bases between them. CDR3 in amino acids: CASSQDTGDIQYF. CDR3 bases: TGCGCCAGCAGCCAAGATACGGGGGACATTCAGTACTTC.

This clonotype was recorded at least ten times. The rearrangement joins TRBV19 to TRBJ2-7; no firm D call. The CDR3 is 13 residues long. The germline gives CDR1 LNHDA, CDR2 SQIVND (reference sequence). V lost 5 bases and J lost 0, with 8 bases in between. In nucleotides, the CDR3 is TGTGCCAGTAGTTTTACCAGCTCCTACGAGCAGTACTTC. It specifies CASSFTSSYEQYF.

By sample fraction, this clonotype is medium-sized. The chain recombines TRBV6-4 with TRBJ2-7; 7 bases are shared with TRBD1. CDR1 is MRHNA, CDR2 SNTAGT, per germline. The CDR3 has 13 residues. V shed 8 bases, J shed 3 bases, and the junction held 7 bases outside the gene matches. The CDR3 DNA reads as TGTGCCAGCCCCTCGACAGGGCGCTACGAGCAGTACTTC. Translation: CASPSTGRYEQYF.

This clonotype was observed at least ten times. V usage is TRBV3-1 and J usage is TRBJ1-5; no clear D gene. CDR1 is LGHDT, CDR2 YNNKEL, per germline (reference sequence). This CDR3 region has 15 residues. The V and J ends lost 5 bases and 0 bases respectively, with 11 bases between them. CDR3 residues: CASSKGLLSNQPQHF. In DNA form, the CDR3 reads TGTGCCAGCAGCAAAGGACTCCTTAGCAATCAGCCCCAGCATTTT.

Comments on this clonotype: A read error may explain this, as a much larger clone is one base away. The chain carries TRBV11-2 and TRBJ2-1, with 9 bases lining up with TRBD2. Per the germline V gene, CDR1 is SGHAT and CDR2 is FQNNGV. CDR3 length equals 14 residues. CDR3 coding DNA: TGTGTCAGCAGCCCTTCTAGCGGGACGGTTGAGCAGTTCTTC. Its protein product is CVSSPSSGTVEQFF.

This clonotype was seen at least ten times. The chain employs TRBV5-1 and TRBJ2-3; TRBD2 aligns across 16 bases. Germline CDR1 and CDR2: SGHRS and YFSETQ. The ends lost 4 bases at V and 0 bases at J; junction bases unmatched: 2. There are 17 residues in the CDR3. The CDR3 DNA reads TGCGCCAGCAGCGCGGGACTAGCGGGAGGGAGCACAGATACGCAGTATTTT. It encodes CASSAGLAGGSTDTQYF.

This clonotype was recorded many times. The chain couples TRBV7-2 to TRBJ2-7; TRBD2 aligns across 8 bases. Trimming cost V 5 bases and J 6 bases; bases outside gene matches: 12. CDR3 length: 15 residues. The germline CDR1 and CDR2 sequences are SGHTA and FQGNSA. The CDR3 sequence is CASSPTFGTRAEQYF. CDR3 DNA: TGTGCCAGCAGCCCCACATTCGGGACTAGAGCCGAGCAGTACTTC.

This chain links TRBV7-2 with TRBJ2-2; no firm D call. The V end was cut by 2 bases, the J end by 6 bases, with 10 bases between. CDR1 is SGHTA, CDR2 FQGNSA, per germline. The CDR3 runs to 14 residues. The CDR3 region is CASSLRRTSGELFF. Written as DNA, the CDR3 is TGTGCCAGCAGCTTAAGGCGGACCTCCGGGGAGCTGTTTTTT.

In this sample, this clonotype turned up many times. The chain combines TRBV4-1 with TRBJ2-7; TRBD2 might be the D (6 bases). Germline CDR1 is MGHRA and CDR2 is YSYEKL. V lost 0 bases to trimming and J lost 4 bases, with 16 bases between them. This CDR3 region has 16 residues. The CDR3 nucleotides read TGCGCCAGCAGCCAAGATTTGGGCGGGATTTTATACGAGCAGTACTTC. Translated, it gives CASSQDLGGILYEQYF.

The table lists this clonotype with many counts. The chain is built from TRBV7-2 and TRBJ2-7; D could derive from TRBD1 or TRBD2 (6 bases each). There are 14 residues in the CDR3. V was clipped by 5 bases and J by 2 bases, with 13 bases between them. CDR1 SGHTA and CDR2 FQGNSA come from the germline V gene. The CDR3 loop reads CASSGGRSTYEQYF. The CDR3 DNA follows: TGTGCCAGCAGCGGGGGGCGGAGCACCTACGAGCAGTACTTC.

The V call is TRBV19, the J call TRBJ2-3; tentatively, D is TRBD1 (5 bases). The CDR3 consists of 13 residues. The germline gives CDR1 LNHDA, CDR2 SQIVND (reference sequence). V shed 3 bases and J shed 1 base, with 5 bases lying between them. DNA for the CDR3: TGTGCCAGTAGTATCAGGGGCACAGATACGCAGTATTTT. As protein: CASSIRGTDTQYF.

This clonotype was detected ten times or more. V is TRBV5-1 and J is TRBJ2-3; 9 nucleotides agree with TRBD2. The CDR3 totals 16 residues. J lost 1 base, V lost 1 base, and 4 bases had no gene match. Germline lookup yields CDR1 SGHRS and CDR2 YFSETQ. CDR3 region: CASSLRPSGGTDTQYF. CDR3 sequence (DNA): TGCGCCAGCAGCTTGAGGCCTAGCGGGGGCACAGATACGCAGTATTTT.

This clonotype was counted ten times or more. This rearrangement joins TRBV28 to TRBJ2-7; 8 bases align to TRBD1. Germline lookup yields CDR1 MDHEN and CDR2 SYDVKM. This CDR3 is built from 16 residues. J was trimmed by 1 base and V by 6 bases; bases with no gene match: 11. The DNA for the CDR3 is TGTGCCAGCAGCTTTCTGGATGACAGGGGATCCTACGAGCAGTACTTC. Translation gives CASSFLDDRGSYEQYF.

This clonotype came up many times. The rearrangement uses TRBV4-3 and TRBJ1-3, with 8 bases aligning to TRBD1. Germline lookup yields CDR1 LGHNA and CDR2 YSLEER. V was clipped by 0 bases and J by 4 bases; unmatched bases: 5. The CDR3 consists of 16 residues. This chain's CDR3 is CASSQDYRTGGNTIYF. In DNA, the CDR3 is TGCGCCAGCAGCCAAGATTACAGGACAGGGGGAAACACCATATATTTT.

This clonotype was picked up many times. The gene calls are TRBV10-3 and TRBJ1-6; 8 nucleotides line up with TRBD1. Trimming at V came to 9 bases and at J to 7 bases, leaving 2 bases not matched to a gene. CDR1 and CDR2 (germline): ENHRY, SYGVKD. The CDR3 is made up of 12 amino acids. The CDR3 is CAITGGNSPLHF. The CDR3 DNA is TGTGCCATAACAGGGGGAAATTCACCCCTCCACTTT.